This T cell receptor beta chain was identified in a study of blood T cell repertoires in COVID-19 (dated by TCRdb to the early 2020s). For context, the study as a whole: The collaborator samples originated in the United States, Italy and Spain and spanned the acute and convalescent phases of COVID-19. The prospective study material was composed of cDNA or gDNA derived from T cells, B-cell-depleted T cells, or PBMCs. Subjects who had been exposed to COVID-19, were actively infected with it, or had recovered from it provided the deeply sampled blood TCRbeta repertoires that made up the dataset. The repertoires were released in a freely available public database intended as a resource for research on the immune response to SARS-CoV-2. The samples were drawn from two sources: the first 160 participants of the ongoing ImmuneRACE study, and 950 to 1,500 subjects contributed by 6 global collaborators. A de-identified subject ID, COVID-19 status, age in years and sex were almost always included in the sample metadata. Where available, HLA class I and class II types were obtained from metadata supplied by the sample provider rather than from assay-based typing. General study outcomes and caveats: The quantity of clinical and demographic metadata differed by source and by participant and was supplied without curation.

Comment on this clone: Which antigen it targets is not known. No per-base quality is available; no much larger clone lies one base away.

TCRbeta CDR3 regions were amplified from genomic DNA using the immunoSEQ Assay, a bias-controlled multiplex PCR. As for the authors' bioinformatics: Within the assay, amplification of reference gene primers was used to estimate how many nucleated cells each sample contained. Sequence reads were collapsed and filtered to measure the absolute abundance of every unique TCRbeta CDR3 rearrangement. For each sample, productive Simpson clonality was calculated as the square root of Simpson's diversity index across productive rearrangements. In TCRdb, the immuneACCESS table is reduced to in-frame sequences with V and J assigned. These tables do not hold every clone; where another copy was compared, an unresolved V gene accounts for under half, and the others remain unexplained. V, J and clone size are those of that table, while D and trimming were read from the DNA. This sample gives approximately 150,000 clones in total; around 80% of them show up just once. The ten largest account for about 2.3% of the sample.

The germline V gene (reference sequence) supplies CDR1 LNHNV and CDR2 YYDKDF. V lost 0 bases and J lost 3 bases; the stretch between them is 10 bases long. The CDR3 numbers 15 residues from cysteine through phenylalanine. This entry keeps only the CDR3 DNA: 45 bases, framed from base 1. Enrolling through a virtual design, the prospective study's participants ranged in age from about 18 to 89 years and lived across roughly 23 United States geographic areas. To assign participants to cohorts, the prospective study relied on clinical history that participants themselves reported in a screening survey and a study questionnaire. Each participant in the prospective study had whole blood, serum and a nasopharyngeal or oropharyngeal swab collected by mobile phlebotomists. Additional blood draws and questionnaires over an approximately 2-month period could optionally be provided by prospective study participants. Prospective study blood samples were shipped either frozen or at room temperature before DNA extraction.

The sample consisted of PBMCs or T cells enriched from blood (not recorded which). The V and J segments used are TRBV15 and TRBJ2-3; no D gene is confidently identified. This TCR was recovered from a man in his forties with acute COVID-19. The nucleotides are TGTGCCACCAGCAGAGATCGAGGTTTTACAGATACGCAGTATTTT. Its coded protein is CATSRDRGFTDTQYF. Where the CDR3 stops, the reference TRBV15 and TRBJ2-3 genes take over; the full variable domain is DAMVIQNPRYQVTQFGKPVTLSCSQTLNHNVMYWYQQKSSQAPKLLFHYYDKDFNNEADTPDNFQSRRPNTSFCFLDIRSPGLGDTAMYLCATSRDRGFTDTQYFGPGTRLTVL.